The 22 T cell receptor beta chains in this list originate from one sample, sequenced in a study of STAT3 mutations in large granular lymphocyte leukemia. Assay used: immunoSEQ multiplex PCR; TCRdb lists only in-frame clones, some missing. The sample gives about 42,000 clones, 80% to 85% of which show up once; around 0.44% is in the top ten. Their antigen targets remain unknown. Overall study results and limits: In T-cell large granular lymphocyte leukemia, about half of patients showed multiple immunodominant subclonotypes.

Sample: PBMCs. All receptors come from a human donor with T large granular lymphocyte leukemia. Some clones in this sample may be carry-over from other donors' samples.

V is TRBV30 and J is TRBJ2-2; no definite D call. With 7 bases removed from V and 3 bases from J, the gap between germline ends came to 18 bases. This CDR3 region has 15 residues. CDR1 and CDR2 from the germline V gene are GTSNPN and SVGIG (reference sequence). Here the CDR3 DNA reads TGTGCCTCTGACTTTAGCCCGGCGGACACCGGGGAGCTGTTTTTT. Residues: CASDFSPADTGELFF.

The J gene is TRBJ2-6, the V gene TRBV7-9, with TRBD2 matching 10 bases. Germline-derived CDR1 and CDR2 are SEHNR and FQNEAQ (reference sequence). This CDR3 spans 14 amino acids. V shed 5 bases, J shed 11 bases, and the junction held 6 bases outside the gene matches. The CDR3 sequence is CASSPSGGLYVLTF. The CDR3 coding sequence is TGTGCCAGCAGCCCTAGCGGGGGCTTGTACGTCCTGACTTTC. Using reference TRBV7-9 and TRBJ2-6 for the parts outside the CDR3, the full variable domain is DTGVSQNPRHKITKRGQNVTFRCDPISEHNRLYWYRQTLGQGPEFLTYFQNEAQLEKSRLLSDRFSAERPKGSFSTLEIQRTEQGDSAMYLCASSPSGGLYVLTFGAGSRLTVL.

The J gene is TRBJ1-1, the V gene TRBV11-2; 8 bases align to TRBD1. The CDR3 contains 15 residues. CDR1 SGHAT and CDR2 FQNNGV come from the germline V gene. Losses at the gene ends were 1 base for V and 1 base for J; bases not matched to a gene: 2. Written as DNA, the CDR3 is TGTGCCAGCAGCTTAGTCGGACAGGGGAACACTGAAGCTTTCTTT. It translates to CASSLVGQGNTEAFF.

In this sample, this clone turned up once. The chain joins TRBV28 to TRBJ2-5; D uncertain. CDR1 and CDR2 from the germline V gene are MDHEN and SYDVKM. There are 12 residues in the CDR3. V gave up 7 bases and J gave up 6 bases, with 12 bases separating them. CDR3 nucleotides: TGTGCCAGCACAGATTATCCGAAGACCCAGTACTTC. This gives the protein CASTDYPKTQYF.

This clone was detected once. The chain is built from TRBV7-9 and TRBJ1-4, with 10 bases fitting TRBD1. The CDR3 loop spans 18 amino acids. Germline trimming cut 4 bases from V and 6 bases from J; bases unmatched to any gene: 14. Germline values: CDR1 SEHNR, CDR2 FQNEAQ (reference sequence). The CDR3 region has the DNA TGTGCCAGCAGCTCCCCTGGGGGACAGGGGATAGGGTATGAAAAACTGTTTTTT. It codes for CASSSPGGQGIGYEKLFF.

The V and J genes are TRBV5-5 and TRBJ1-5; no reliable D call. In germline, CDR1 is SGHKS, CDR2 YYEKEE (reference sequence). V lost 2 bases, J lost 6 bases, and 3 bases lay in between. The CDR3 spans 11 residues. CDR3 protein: CASSFVQPQHF. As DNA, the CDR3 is TGTGCCAGCAGCTTCGTTCAGCCCCAGCATTTT.

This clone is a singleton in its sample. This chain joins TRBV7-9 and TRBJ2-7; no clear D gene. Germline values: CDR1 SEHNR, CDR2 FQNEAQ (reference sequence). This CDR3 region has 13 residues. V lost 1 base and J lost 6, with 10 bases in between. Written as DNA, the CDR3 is TGTGCCAGCAGCTTAGGGTCCTCTAGCGAGCAGTACGTC. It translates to CASSLGSSSEQYV.

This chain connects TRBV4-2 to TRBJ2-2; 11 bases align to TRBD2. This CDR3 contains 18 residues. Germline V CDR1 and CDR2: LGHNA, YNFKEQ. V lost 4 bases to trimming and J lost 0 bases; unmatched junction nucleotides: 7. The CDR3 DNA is TGTGCCAGCAGCCTCTTGGCTAGCGGGGGGACGAACACCGGGGAGCTGTTTTTT. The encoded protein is CASSLLASGGTNTGELFF.

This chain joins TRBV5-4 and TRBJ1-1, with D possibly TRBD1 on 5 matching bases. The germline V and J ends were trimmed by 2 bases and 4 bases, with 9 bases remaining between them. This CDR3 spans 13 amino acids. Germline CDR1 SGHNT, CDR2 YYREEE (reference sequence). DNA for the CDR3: TGTGCCAGCAGCTTAGGGGAGGTCACTGAAGCTTTCTTT. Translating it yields CASSLGEVTEAFF.

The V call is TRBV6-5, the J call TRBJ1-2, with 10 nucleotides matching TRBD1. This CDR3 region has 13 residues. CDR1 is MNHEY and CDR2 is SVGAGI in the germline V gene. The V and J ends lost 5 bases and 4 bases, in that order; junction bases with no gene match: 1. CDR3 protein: CASSGQGVYGYTF. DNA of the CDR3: TGTGCCAGCAGTGGACAGGGGGTCTATGGCTACACCTTC.

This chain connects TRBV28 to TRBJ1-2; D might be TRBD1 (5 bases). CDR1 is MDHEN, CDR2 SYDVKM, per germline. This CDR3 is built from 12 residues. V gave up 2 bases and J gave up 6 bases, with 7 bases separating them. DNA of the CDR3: TGTGCCAGCAGTTTACAGGGAGATGGCTACACCTTC. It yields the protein CASSLQGDGYTF.

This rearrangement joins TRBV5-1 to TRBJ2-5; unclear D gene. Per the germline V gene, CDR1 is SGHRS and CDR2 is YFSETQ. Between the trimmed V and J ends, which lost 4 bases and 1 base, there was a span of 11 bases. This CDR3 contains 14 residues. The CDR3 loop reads CASSLSTSQETQYF. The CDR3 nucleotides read TGCGCCAGCAGCCTTTCGACATCCCAAGAGACCCAGTACTTC.

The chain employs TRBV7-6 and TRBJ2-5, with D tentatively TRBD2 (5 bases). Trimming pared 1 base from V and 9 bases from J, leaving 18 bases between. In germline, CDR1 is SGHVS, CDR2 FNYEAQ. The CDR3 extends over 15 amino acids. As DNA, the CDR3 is TGTGCCAGCAGCTTAGTTGACCCCGCCCCGGAGGCCCAGTACTTC. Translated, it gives CASSLVDPAPEAQYF. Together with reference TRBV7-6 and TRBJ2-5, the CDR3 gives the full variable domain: GAGVSQSPRYKVTKRGQDVALRCDPISGHVSLYWYRQALGQGPEFLTYFNYEAQQDKSGLPNDRFSAERPEGSISTLTIQRTEQRDSAMYRCASSLVDPAPEAQYFGPGTRLLVL.

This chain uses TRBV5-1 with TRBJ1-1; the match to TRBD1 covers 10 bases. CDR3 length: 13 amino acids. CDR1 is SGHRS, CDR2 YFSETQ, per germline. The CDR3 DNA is TGCGCTTCCCAACAGACAGGGGGCAGTGGAGCTTTCTTT. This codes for CASQQTGGSGAFF.

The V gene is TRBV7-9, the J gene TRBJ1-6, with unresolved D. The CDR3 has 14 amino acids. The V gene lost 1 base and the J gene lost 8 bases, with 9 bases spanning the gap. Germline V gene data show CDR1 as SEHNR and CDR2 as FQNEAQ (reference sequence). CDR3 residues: CASSLVVGDSPLHF. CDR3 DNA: TGTGCCAGCAGCTTAGTGGTCGGGGATTCACCCCTCCACTTT.

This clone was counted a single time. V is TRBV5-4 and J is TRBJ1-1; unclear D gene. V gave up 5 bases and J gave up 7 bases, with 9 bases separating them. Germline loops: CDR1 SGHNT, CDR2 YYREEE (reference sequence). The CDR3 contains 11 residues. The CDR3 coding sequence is TGTGCCAGCAGTACCGCCCTTGAAGCTTTCTTT. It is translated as CASSTALEAFF.

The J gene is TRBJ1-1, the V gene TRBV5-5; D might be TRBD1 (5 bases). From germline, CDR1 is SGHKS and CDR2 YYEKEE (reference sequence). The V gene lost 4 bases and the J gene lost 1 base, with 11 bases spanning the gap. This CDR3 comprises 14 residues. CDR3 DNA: TGTGCCAGCAGCGCCGCAACAGGGAACACTGAAGCTTTCTTT. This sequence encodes CASSAATGNTEAFF.

The CDR3 nucleotides read TGTGCCAGCAACCTAGGGCAGTTGGGCGATCAAGAGACCCAGTACTTC. Translation: CASNLGQLGDQETQYF. V usage is TRBV28 and J usage is TRBJ2-5; D not certain. Trimming removed 7 bases from V and 2 bases from J, with 20 bases in between. Germline CDR1 is MDHEN and CDR2 is SYDVKM. There are 16 residues in the CDR3.

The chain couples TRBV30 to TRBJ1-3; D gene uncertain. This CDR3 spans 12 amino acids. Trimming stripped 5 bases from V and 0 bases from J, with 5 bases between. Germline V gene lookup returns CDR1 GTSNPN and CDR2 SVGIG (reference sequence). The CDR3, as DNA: TGTGCCTGGGACACCTCTGGAAACACCATATATTTT. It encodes CAWDTSGNTIYF. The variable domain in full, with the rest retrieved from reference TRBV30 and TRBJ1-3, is SQTIHQWPATLVQPVGSPLSLECTVEGTSNPNLYWYRQAAGRGLQLLFYSVGIGQISSEVPQNLSASRPQDRQFILSSKKLLLSDSGFYLCAWDTSGNTIYFGEGSWLTVV.

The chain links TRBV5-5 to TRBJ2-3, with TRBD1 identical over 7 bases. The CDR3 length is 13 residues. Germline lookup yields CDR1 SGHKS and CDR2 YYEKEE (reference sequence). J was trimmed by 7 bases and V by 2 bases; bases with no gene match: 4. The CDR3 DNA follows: TGTGCCAGCAGCTTTGACAGGGAAAATACGCAGTATTTT. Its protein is CASSFDRENTQYF.

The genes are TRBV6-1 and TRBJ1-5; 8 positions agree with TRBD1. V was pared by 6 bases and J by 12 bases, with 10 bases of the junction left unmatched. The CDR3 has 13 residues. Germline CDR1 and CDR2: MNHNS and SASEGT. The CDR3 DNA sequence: TGTGCCAGCAGGGGTGACAGGGGCGGCGGCCAGCATTTT. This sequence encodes CASRGDRGGGQHF.

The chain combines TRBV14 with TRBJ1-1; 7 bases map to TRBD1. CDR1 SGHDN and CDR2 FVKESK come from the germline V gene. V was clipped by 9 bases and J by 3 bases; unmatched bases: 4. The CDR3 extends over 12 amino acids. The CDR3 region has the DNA TGTGCCAGTGGACAGGATTACACTGAAGCTTTCTTT. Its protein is CASGQDYTEAFF.